The 3 T cell receptor beta chains below were found in one sample sequenced in a study of technical replicates of blood from four donors. The table came from immunoSEQ multiplex PCR; TCRdb's copy has only in-frame clones and leaves some out. The top ten hold about 0.39% of the sample, which has roughly 76,000 clones, around 94% seen once. The sequenced sample consisted of T cells isolated from PBMCs. All receptors derive from a human donor in good health.

This sequence joins TRBV23-1 and TRBJ2-7; D is ambiguous. TRBV23-1 is marked as an open reading frame, function uncertain. Trimming took off 2 bases at V and 0 bases at J, with 11 bases between the two ends. The CDR3 consists of 15 residues. CDR3 coding DNA: TGCGCCAGCAGTCAACATAAAGCGAGCTCCTACGAGCAGTACTTC. Its protein is CASSQHKASSYEQYF.

The chain is built from TRBV28 and TRBJ2-1; 12 bases fit TRBD2. Germline-derived CDR1 and CDR2 are MDHEN and SYDVKM. J gave up 6 bases and V 5 bases, and 5 bases lay outside the gene matches. The CDR3 sequence is 15 residues long. The CDR3 loop reads CASSPLAGGTNEQFF. The CDR3 DNA is TGTGCCAGCAGTCCTCTAGCGGGAGGGACCAATGAGCAGTTCTTC.

V gene TRBV5-1 combines with J gene TRBJ2-7; a weak D match, TRBD2 (5 bases). Germline CDR1 and CDR2: SGHRS and YFSETQ. Trimming shortened V by 2 bases and J by 3 bases, and 15 bases separated the two germline ends. The CDR3 runs to 15 residues. The CDR3 protein is CASSFEVASFYEQYF. The DNA of the CDR3 is TGCGCCAGCAGCTTCGAGGTAGCGTCCTTCTACGAGCAGTACTTC.